This is a list of T cell receptor beta chains from one sample in a study of cytomegalovirus exposure and HLA in healthy donors. The table came from immunoSEQ multiplex PCR; TCRdb's copy has only in-frame clones and leaves some out. Among about 130,000 clones listed, 70% were seen once. The source material was PBMCs. These receptors were collected from a woman aged 55-69 years in good health and CMV-seropositive. CDR3s include the opening cysteine and the closing phenylalanine or tryptophan. A D gene is named only where the DNA matches it firmly. Size tells how often a clone was seen (once, few, many) or the class of an expanded clone, and some rows leave it out.

once,TRBV7-6,TRBJ1-1,.,CASSHSLYTEAFF,TGTGCCAGCAGCCACTCTTTGTACACTGAAGCTTTCTTT
.,TRBV5-1,TRBJ2-7,.,CASSSTYEQYF,TGCGCCAGCAGCTCAACCTACGAGCAGTACTTC
.,TRBV19,TRBJ1-1,TRBD1,CASSIVGQGIGTEAFF,TGTGCCAGTAGTATAGTGGGACAGGGTATTGGCACTGAAGCTTTCTTT
.,TRBV5-4,TRBJ2-3,TRBD1,CASSLPGTGHDTQYF,TGTGCCAGCAGCTTACCCGGGACAGGCCACGATACGCAGTATTTT
.,TRBV7-9,TRBJ2-7,TRBD1,CASSSRAGGYEQYF,TGTGCCAGCAGCTCCCGGGCAGGGGGCTACGAGCAGTACTTC
.,TRBV5-1,TRBJ2-1,.,CASSSRLSYNEQFF,TGCGCCAGCAGCTCCCGACTCTCCTACAATGAGCAGTTCTTC
.,TRBV21-1,TRBJ2-7,.,CASKSQGPSSYEQYF,TGTGCCAGCAAATCACAGGGGCCCAGCTCCTACGAGCAGTACTTC
.,TRBV13,TRBJ2-3,TRBD2,CASSSTGTSGDTQYF,TGTGCCAGCAGCTCGACCGGGACTAGCGGAGATACGCAGTATTTT
.,TRBV18,TRBJ2-7,TRBD2,CASSPSLAEYEQYF,TGTGCCAGCTCACCCTCCCTAGCGGAATACGAGCAGTACTTC
.,TRBV2,TRBJ1-4,.,CASSAISRLGEKLFF,TGTGCCAGCTCCGCTATTTCGCGGCTAGGTGAAAAACTGTTTTTT
few,TRBV25-1,TRBJ1-2,.,CASNFGYGYTF,TGTGCCAGCAACTTCGGGTATGGCTACACCTTC
.,TRBV18,TRBJ1-5,TRBD1,CASKGTGLNQPQHF,TGTGCCAGCAAGGGGACAGGGCTAAATCAGCCCCAGCATTTT
few,TRBV27,TRBJ1-2,.,CASSSFTGSYGYTF,TGTGCCAGCAGTTCTTTTACAGGATCGTATGGCTACACCTTC
.,TRBV5-1,TRBJ2-4,TRBD1,CASSPGQALAKNIQYF,TGCGCCAGCAGCCCAGGACAGGCCCTAGCCAAAAACATTCAGTACTTC
.,TRBV29-1,TRBJ2-5,.,CSVETGEKTQYF,TGCAGCGTTGAAACCGGGGAGAAGACCCAGTACTTC
.,TRBV27,TRBJ1-1,.,CASSLVRYTEAFF,TGTGCCAGCAGTTTGGTGAGATACACTGAAGCTTTCTTT
.,TRBV9,TRBJ1-1,.,CASSAGQNTEAFF,TGTGCCAGCAGCGCGGGACAAAACACTGAAGCTTTCTTT
.,TRBV5-1,TRBJ1-2,.,CASSLKGDYGYTF,TGCGCCAGCAGCTTGAAAGGGGACTATGGCTACACCTTC
once,TRBV5-1,TRBJ1-2,.,CASSSGQLNYGYTF,TGCGCCAGCAGCTCTGGACAGCTTAACTATGGCTACACCTTC
.,TRBV23-1,TRBJ2-1,TRBD2,CASSQSVLAGSYNEQFF,TGCGCCAGCAGTCAATCGGTACTAGCGGGCTCCTACAATGAGCAGTTCTTC
.,TRBV7-9,TRBJ2-5,TRBD2,CASSLWSSGRQETQYF,TGTGCCAGCAGCTTATGGTCTAGCGGGAGGCAGGAGACCCAGTACTTC
.,TRBV7-3,TRBJ2-2,TRBD2,CASSSFSGSSGELFF,TGTGCCAGCAGCTCTTTTAGCGGGAGCTCCGGGGAGCTGTTTTTT
.,TRBV2,TRBJ1-4,TRBD1,CASSRRGQGSNEKLFF,TGTGCCAGCAGTCGACGAGGACAGGGCTCTAATGAAAAACTGTTTTTT
.,TRBV2,TRBJ2-7,TRBD1,CASILGTGQRNEQYF,TGTGCCAGCATTCTTGGGACAGGGCAAAGGAACGAGCAGTACTTC
.,TRBV27,TRBJ1-1,TRBD1,CASRGRGQGRTEAFF,TGTGCCAGCAGGGGACGGGGACAGGGGAGAACTGAAGCTTTCTTT
.,TRBV2,TRBJ1-4,.,CASRGRGQTNEKLFF,TGTGCCAGCAGGGGAAGAGGACAGACTAATGAAAAACTGTTTTTT
.,TRBV12-2,TRBJ2-2,.,CASRLEVGTSGRANTGELFF,TGTGCAAGTCGCTTAGAGGTAGGGACTAGCGGGAGGGCGAACACCGGGGAGCTGTTTTTT
once,TRBV4-1,TRBJ2-2,.,CASSQGRTVSTGELFF,TGCGCCAGCAGCCAGGGGAGGACGGTATCCACCGGGGAGCTGTTTTTT
.,TRBV25-1,TRBJ1-2,.,CASRGGSENYGYTF,TGTGCCAGCAGGGGGGGGTCAGAAAACTATGGCTACACCTTC
.,TRBV29-1,TRBJ2-2,TRBD1,CSVEDRAGTGELFF,TGCAGCGTTGAGGACAGGGCGGGCACCGGGGAGCTGTTTTTT
few,TRBV9,TRBJ2-7,TRBD2,CASSVEGLPFYEQYF,TGTGCCAGCAGCGTAGAGGGACTACCATTCTACGAGCAGTACTTC
few,TRBV2,TRBJ2-1,TRBD2,CASTVTSGQQFF,TGTGCCAGCACCGTAACTAGCGGTCAGCAGTTCTTC
few,TRBV5-4,TRBJ2-1,TRBD1,CASSLVGQGVNEQFF,TGTGCCAGCAGCTTGGTCGGACAGGGGGTCAATGAGCAGTTCTTC
.,TRBV18,TRBJ1-1,TRBD1,CASSSGTGEFVTFF,TGTGCCAGCTCCTCCGGGACAGGGGAATTCGTGACTTTCTTT
.,TRBV6-5,TRBJ2-3,.,CASSSSLGQARTQYF,TGTGCCAGCAGTTCCTCGCTAGGCCAAGCACGTACGCAGTATTTT